The 22 T cell receptor beta chains in this list originate from one sample, sequenced in a study of early T cells in non-severe SARS-CoV-2 infection. Each CDR3 protein is one row after TCRdb ran MiXCR on the 5' RACE reads. This sample has around 27,000 distinct CDR3 sequences, with 6% to 7% found just once. Sequenced: whole blood. The source of these receptors is an adult who was a healthcare worker with PCR-confirmed SARS-CoV-2 infection or an uninfected control (not recorded which).

Many counts were recorded for this clonotype. The chain recombines TRBV24-1 with TRBJ2-3; unclear D gene. CDR1 and CDR2 from the germline V gene are KGHDR and SFDVKD. This CDR3 has 13 amino acids. V was shortened by 3 bases and J by 4 bases, with 7 bases between the two germline ends. CDR3 sequence (DNA): TGTGCCACCAGTGATGTCATATCAGATACGCAGTATTTT. Translation: CATSDVISDTQYF.

This clonotype was seen many times. The chain links TRBV2 to TRBJ2-6; a possible D gene is TRBD1 (6 bases). The CDR3 spans 15 residues. Germline values: CDR1 SNHLY, CDR2 FYNNEI. The V end was cut by 6 bases, the J end by 2 bases, with 11 bases between. In DNA, the CDR3 is TGTGCCAGCAGGATCGACAGGACTGGGGCCAACGTCCTGACTTTC. Its protein product is CASRIDRTGANVLTF. Supplemented by reference TRBV2 and TRBJ2-6, the full variable domain reads EPEVTQTPSHQVTQMGQEVILRCVPISNHLYFYWYRQILGQKVEFLVSFYNNEISEKSEIFDDQFSVERPDGSNFTLKIRSTKLEDSAMYFCASRIDRTGANVLTFGAGSRLTVL.

The J gene is TRBJ2-3, the V gene TRBV7-3; D gene ambiguous. Germline loops: CDR1 SGHTA, CDR2 FQGTGA. The CDR3 extends over 13 amino acids. The V end was cut by 2 bases, the J end by 3 bases, with 6 bases between. CDR3 loop: CASSLSMTDTQYF. The CDR3 nucleotides read TGTGCCAGCAGCTTATCCATGACAGATACGCAGTATTTT.

The chain combines TRBV2 with TRBJ1-1; 8 bases are shared with TRBD1. V shed 8 bases, J shed 5 bases, and the junction held 4 bases outside the gene matches. Germline-derived CDR1 and CDR2 are SNHLY and FYNNEI. This CDR3 has 12 amino acids. The CDR3: CASVQGATEAFF. The CDR3 nucleotides are TGTGCCAGCGTGCAGGGGGCTACTGAAGCTTTCTTT. Variable domain in full (rest from reference TRBV2 and TRBJ1-1): EPEVTQTPSHQVTQMGQEVILRCVPISNHLYFYWYRQILGQKVEFLVSFYNNEISEKSEIFDDQFSVERPDGSNFTLKIRSTKLEDSAMYFCASVQGATEAFFGQGTRLTVV.

This clonotype was seen repeatedly, ten times or more. The junction does not match germline at one end; this may be a read error. The chain combines TRBV28 with TRBJ2-1, with D possibly matching TRBD2 (5 bases). The germline V gene encodes CDR1 MDHEN and CDR2 SYDVKM. The length of the CDR3 is 14 residues. The chain's CDR3 is CASSLLSSGIGKLF. The CDR3 nucleotides are TGTGCCAGCAGTTTATTATCAAGCGGAATAGGGAAACTCTTC. The full variable domain, with the rest looked up from reference TRBV28 and TRBJ2-1, is DVKVTQSSRYLVKRTGEKVFLECVQDMDHENMFWYRQDPGLGLRLIYFSYDVKMKEKGDIPEGYSVSREKKERFSLILESASTNQTSMYLCASSLLSSGIGKLFGPGTRLTVL.

There are many counts of this clonotype. This chain links TRBV20-1 with TRBJ1-2, with D maybe TRBD1 (5 bases). Trimming took 2 bases from V and 4 from J, leaving 14 bases between them. From germline, CDR1 is DFQATT and CDR2 SNEGSKA (reference sequence). This CDR3 contains 14 residues. CDR3 sequence: CSARLTGQGYGYTF. The CDR3 coding sequence is TGCAGTGCTAGATTAACGGGGCAGGGCTATGGCTACACCTTC.

This chain joins TRBV29-1 and TRBJ1-2; D uncertain. V was trimmed by 6 bases and J by 7 bases, leaving 15 bases between them. The CDR3 loop spans 12 amino acids. Germline CDR1 SQVTM, CDR2 ANQGSEA. CDR3 sequence: CSVLRGGFGYTF. The CDR3 DNA follows: TGCAGCGTCCTTCGTGGAGGCTTTGGCTACACCTTC.

This clonotype was observed at least ten times. V usage is TRBV7-9 and J usage is TRBJ2-4; D is possibly TRBD2 (5 bases). The CDR3 consists of 14 residues. Deletions cut 5 bases from V and 7 bases from J, with 15 bases between. From germline, CDR1 is SEHNR and CDR2 FQNEAQ (reference sequence). CDR3 in amino acids: CASSPSTSRNIQYF. The CDR3 bases are TGTGCCAGCAGCCCCTCTACTAGTCGCAACATTCAGTACTTC.

A note on this clonotype: Sequence at one end of the junction differs from germline and may be a read error. The V and J genes are TRBV7-2 and TRBJ2-3; D remains unclear. This CDR3 spans 12 amino acids. CDR1 is SGHTA, CDR2 FQGNSA, per germline. This CDR3 is CVSSLTTDTQYF. CDR3 sequence (DNA): TGTGTCAGCAGCTTAACCACAGATACGCAGTATTTT. Full variable domain (outside the CDR3, taken from reference TRBV7-2 and TRBJ2-3): GAGVSQSPSNKVTEKGKDVELRCDPISGHTALYWYRQSLGQGLEFLIYFQGNSAPDKSGLPSDRFSAERTGGSVSTLTIQRTQQEDSAVYLCVSSLTTDTQYFGPGTRLTVL.

This clonotype was found once. A much larger clone differs by one base, so this may be a read error. The V call is TRBV2, the J call TRBJ2-2, with 11 bases aligning to TRBD1. The J segment lost 6 bases and the V segment lost 7 bases, leaving 7 bases of the junction unmatched. The CDR3 is 15 residues long. Germline CDR1 SNHLY, CDR2 FYNNEI. CDR3 in amino acids: CASIAGTGGAGELFF. The CDR3 region has the DNA TGTGCCAGCATCGCCGGGACAGGGGGGGCCGGGGAGCTGTTTTTT.

Ten or more counts support this clonotype. V gene TRBV20-1 combines with J gene TRBJ2-7, with TRBD2 matching 9 bases. Germline V gene lookup returns CDR1 DFQATT and CDR2 SNEGSKA (reference sequence). The CDR3 is 15 residues long. V trimming: 0 bases; J trimming: 4 bases; junction bases outside the gene matches: 7. CDR3 DNA sequence: TGCAGTGCTAGAGATGGGCGGGGGGGCAGGTACGAGCAGTACTTC. This codes for CSARDGRGGRYEQYF.

This clonotype was counted many times. V gene TRBV5-5 combines with J gene TRBJ2-7, with D maybe TRBD2 (6 bases). There are 15 residues in the CDR3. From germline, CDR1 is SGHKS and CDR2 YYEKEE (reference sequence). Trimming left V 2 bases short and J 0 bases short, with 12 bases between. The CDR3 DNA reads as TGTGCCAGCAGCTTCTACTGGGGAGGCTCCTACGAGCAGTACTTC. Its translation: CASSFYWGGSYEQYF.

This clonotype was detected many times. This chain joins TRBV10-3 and TRBJ2-5, with TRBD2 identical over 7 bases. Germline values: CDR1 ENHRY, CDR2 SYGVKD. The trim removed 5 bases at V and 5 bases at J, leaving 11 bases unmatched. This CDR3 is built from 15 residues. CDR3: CAISKQAGPGETQYF. The CDR3 coding sequence is TGTGCCATCAGTAAGCAAGCGGGGCCAGGGGAGACCCAGTACTTC.

This clonotype was seen ten or more times. V gene TRBV7-2 combines with J gene TRBJ2-1, with D unclear. CDR3 length: 13 residues. The V and J ends lost 0 bases and 5 bases respectively, with 5 bases between them. From germline, CDR1 is SGHTA and CDR2 FQGNSA. CDR3: CASSLAQNNEQFF. The CDR3 nucleotides are TGTGCCAGCAGCTTAGCACAGAACAATGAGCAGTTCTTC. Drawing the rest from reference TRBV7-2 and TRBJ2-1, the complete variable domain is GAGVSQSPSNKVTEKGKDVELRCDPISGHTALYWYRQSLGQGLEFLIYFQGNSAPDKSGLPSDRFSAERTGGSVSTLTIQRTQQEDSAVYLCASSLAQNNEQFFGPGTRLTVL.

Many counts were recorded for this clonotype. J is TRBJ1-2 and V is TRBV5-6; TRBD1 agrees at 11 bases. V lost 3 bases to trimming and J lost 8 bases; unmatched junction nucleotides: 9. Germline V gives CDR1 SGHDT, CDR2 YYEEEE. CDR3 size: 15 residues. This CDR3 is CASSSRDRGLRGYTF. In DNA form, the CDR3 reads TGTGCCAGCAGCTCCCGGGACAGGGGGTTGCGGGGCTACACCTTC. The full variable domain, rest sourced from reference TRBV5-6 and TRBJ1-2, is DAGVTQSPTHLIKTRGQQVTLRCSPKSGHDTVSWYQQALGQGPQFIFQYYEEEERQRGNFPDRFSGHQFPNYSSELNVNALLLGDSALYLCASSSRDRGLRGYTFGSGTRLTVV.

This clonotype has a single count. A much bigger clone sits one base away, suggesting this may be a read error. V usage is TRBV6-1 and J usage is TRBJ1-2, with D tentatively TRBD1 (6 bases). The CDR3 loop spans 14 amino acids. The germline V gene has CDR1 MNHNS and CDR2 SASEGT. Trimming cost V 1 base and J 0 bases, with 6 bases left between them. The CDR3 sequence is CASSEDRANYGYTF. The DNA of the CDR3 is TGTGCCAGCAGTGAAGACAGGGCTAACTATGGCTACACCTTC.

This clonotype was counted ten times or more. The chain employs TRBV7-2 and TRBJ1-6; 9 positions agree with TRBD1. The length of the CDR3 is 17 residues. In germline, CDR1 is SGHTA, CDR2 FQGNSA. The junction had 4 bases not matched to a gene; V was cut back by 0 bases and J by 4 bases. In DNA form, the CDR3 reads TGTGCCAGCAGCTTAGCCCGGGACAGGGCATATAATTCACCCCTCCACTTT. Translated: CASSLARDRAYNSPLHF.

The chain is built from TRBV12-3 or TRBV12-4 and TRBJ2-3; 12 bases are a match to TRBD2. The CDR3 is 15 amino acids. With V trimmed by 5 bases and J by 3 bases, 3 bases remained unmatched. The CDR3 bases are TGTGCCAGCAGTCCCGGACTAGCGGGGACAGATACGCAGTATTTT. Protein sequence: CASSPGLAGTDTQYF.

This clonotype has a count of ten or more. This rearrangement joins TRBV7-2 to TRBJ2-7; 7 positions match TRBD2. CDR3 length equals 12 residues. V trimming: 8 bases; J trimming: 3 bases; junction bases outside the gene matches: 4. Germline CDR1 and CDR2: SGHTA and FQGNSA. CDR3 DNA sequence: TGTGCCAGCGGGAGGGCCTTCTACGAGCAGTACTTC. It specifies CASGRAFYEQYF.

This clonotype was counted at least ten times. The CDR3 protein is CSAKGQGYTEAFF. CDR3 nucleotide sequence: TGCAGTGCCAAAGGACAGGGATACACTGAAGCTTTCTTT. The rearrangement links TRBV20-1 to TRBJ1-1, with TRBD1 matching over 8 bases. J lost 3 bases, V lost 6 bases, and 6 bases had no gene match. Germline V gene data show CDR1 as DFQATT and CDR2 as SNEGSKA (reference sequence). The length of the CDR3 is 13 residues.

This clonotype was observed many times. The rearrangement uses TRBV15 and TRBJ2-3, with D possibly being TRBD1 (6 bases). The CDR3 has 11 residues. Germline values: CDR1 LNHNV, CDR2 YYDKDF (reference sequence). Trimming took off 4 bases at V and 10 bases at J, with 9 bases between the two ends. DNA of the CDR3: TGTGCCACCAGCATGGACAGTCCGCAGTATTTT. Its translation: CATSMDSPQYF.

This clonotype has ten or more counts. The rearrangement links TRBV28 to TRBJ2-1; 10 nucleotides align to TRBD2. The J segment lost 5 bases and the V segment lost 6 bases, leaving 7 bases of the junction unmatched. Germline lookup yields CDR1 MDHEN and CDR2 SYDVKM. The CDR3 is made up of 15 amino acids. CDR3 DNA sequence: TGTGCCAGCAGAGGAGCGGGAGGGCCCGACAATGAGCAGTTCTTC. Protein sequence: CASRGAGGPDNEQFF.